This T cell receptor (beta chain) comes out of a study of T cell responses to AZD1222 COVID-19 vaccine. Here immunoSEQ multiplex PCR was the method, and the copy in TCRdb shows in-frame clones only, minus some. The repertoire holds more than 60,000 clones, with 80% to 90% as singletons. Germline V gene data show CDR1 as MDHEN and CDR2 as SYDVKM. Trimming cost V 7 bases and J 5 bases; bases outside gene matches: 7. The CDR3 length is 13 residues. This clone showed up just a few times. Sequenced material: peripheral blood, taken on day 0 of AZD1222 vaccination. The V gene is TRBV28, the J gene TRBJ1-1, with 7 bases that match TRBD1. The sequence was obtained from an adult in good health. The CDR3 nucleotides are TGTGCCAGCACCCAAGGGGGCACGACTGAAGCTTTCTTT. Its protein is CASTQGGTTEAFF.